The rows below give T cell receptor beta chains drawn from one sample of a study of blood T cell repertoires in COVID-19. Repertoires were generated with immunoSEQ multiplex PCR, while TCRdb's copy carries only in-frame clones and drops some. Of over 60,000 clones listed, about 83% are singletons. What was sequenced was peripheral blood. Receptors were obtained from a man aged 50 or older with COVID-19, enrolled during active disease. CDR3s include the opening cysteine and the closing phenylalanine or tryptophan. A D gene is named only where the DNA matches it firmly. Expanded clones are given a class, and other clones once, few, many or no size at all.

size,J,V,D,DNA,CDR3
once,TRBJ2-3,TRBV6-1,NA,TGTGCCAGCAGTGAAGGCCAGGGGTCCACAGATACGCAGTATTTT,CASSEGQGSTDTQYF
NA,TRBJ1-5,TRBV19,TRBD1,TGTGCCAGTAGTTTTAGGGGGCGCGGTCAGCCCCAGCATTTT,CASSFRGRGQPQHF
NA,TRBJ2-1,TRBV24-1,TRBD2,TGTGCCACCAGTGATTTTAGAGCGGGAGGGCCCTGGAATGAGCAGTTCTTC,CATSDFRAGGPWNEQFF
NA,TRBJ2-1,TRBV29-1,NA,TGCAGCGTCATAGACAGTAACAATGAGCAGTTCTTC,CSVIDSNNEQFF
NA,TRBJ2-2,TRBV7-3,TRBD2,TGTGCCAGCAGCTTAGGGACTAGCGGTTTAGGCGGGGAGCTGTTTTTT,CASSLGTSGLGGELFF
NA,TRBJ2-1,TRBV30,NA,TGTGCCTGGACCCTGACTAGGGATGAGCAGTTCTTC,CAWTLTRDEQFF
once,TRBJ2-6,TRBV24-1,NA,TGTGCCACCAGTGACCAGAGGACCGGGAGCTCTGGGGCCAACGTCCTGACTTTC,CATSDQRTGSSGANVLTF
NA,TRBJ1-5,TRBV19,TRBD1,TGTGCCAGTAGAAGGACGGGACAGAAGAATCAGCCCCAGCATTTT,CASRRTGQKNQPQHF
NA,TRBJ2-5,TRBV13,TRBD1,TGTGCCAGCAGCCGCATGGACAGGGTAGAGACCCAGTACTTC,CASSRMDRVETQYF
NA,TRBJ2-3,TRBV1,NA,TGCACCAGCAGCCAAGAACATAGTCCAGCGGGAGATACGCAGTATTTT,CTSSQEHSPAGDTQYF
NA,TRBJ1-5,TRBV30,TRBD1,TGTGCCTGGTCCGGGACAGGAGGGGGGCAGCCCCAGCATTTT,CAWSGTGGGQPQHF
NA,TRBJ2-7,TRBV28,NA,TGTGCCAGCAGTCCCGGGGAGAGTAGCGGCTTCTACGAGCAGTACTTC,CASSPGESSGFYEQYF
once,TRBJ2-2,TRBV19,NA,TGTGCCAGTACCTACGACCATGGGGGCACCACCGGGGAGCTGTTTTTT,CASTYDHGGTTGELFF
NA,TRBJ2-7,TRBV6-1,NA,TGTGCCAGCAGTGAAGTTGGGAGTTACTACGAGCAGTACTTC,CASSEVGSYYEQYF
NA,TRBJ2-1,TRBV5-1,TRBD2,TGCGCCAGCAGCTCTAGCGGGGGCTCAGGGAATGAGCAGTTCTTC,CASSSSGGSGNEQFF
NA,TRBJ2-1,TRBV5-5,TRBD2,TGTGCCAGCAGCTTGGGACTAGCGGGAGTTCACAATGAGCAGTTCTTC,CASSLGLAGVHNEQFF
NA,TRBJ2-7,TRBV28,NA,TGTGCCAGCAGCCCAGACCTACGACTCTACGAGCAGTACTTC,CASSPDLRLYEQYF
NA,TRBJ2-7,TRBV7-6,NA,TGTGCCAGCAGCCCAGATCAGACTAGCTCCTACGAGCAGTACTTC,CASSPDQTSSYEQYF
NA,TRBJ2-7,TRBV11-2,TRBD2,TGTGCCAGCAGCTTAGACGGGACTAGCGGGAGAATCTACGAGCAGTACTTC,CASSLDGTSGRIYEQYF
NA,TRBJ2-7,TRBV2,TRBD1,TGTGCCAGCAGTGGGACCGGGACAGGGATAGGCGAGCAGTACTTC,CASSGTGTGIGEQYF
few,TRBJ2-7,TRBV21-1,NA,TGTGCCAGCATACGGGACAGGGGGCTTTACGAGCAGTACTTC,CASIRDRGLYEQYF
NA,TRBJ2-7,TRBV6-5,NA,TGTGCCAGCAGTTACTCAGCGAGTCTTTCCTACGAGCAGTACTTC,CASSYSASLSYEQYF
NA,TRBJ2-1,TRBV6-4,TRBD2,TGTGCCAGCAGTGAACTAGCGGGAGTTGGGAATGAGCAGTTCTTC,CASSELAGVGNEQFF
NA,TRBJ1-1,TRBV5-6,TRBD1,TGTGCCAGCAGCCAACTGACAGGGGCCAATGAAGCTTTCTTT,CASSQLTGANEAFF
NA,TRBJ2-2,TRBV30,TRBD1,TGTGCCTGGAGTATCCGGACAGGGGTGATTTCCGGGGAGCTGTTTTTT,CAWSIRTGVISGELFF
NA,TRBJ2-5,TRBV2,TRBD2,TGTGCCAGCAGTGTAGGACTAGCGGGAGAAGGGGGGGAGACCCAGTACTTC,CASSVGLAGEGGETQYF
NA,TRBJ2-4,TRBV5-1,TRBD2,TGCGCCAGCAGCGGCGGACTAGCGGCCAAAAACATTCAGTACTTC,CASSGGLAAKNIQYF
NA,TRBJ1-4,TRBV29-1,TRBD1,TGCAGCGTCACCGGGACAGGACTAGAAAAACTGTTTTTT,CSVTGTGLEKLFF
NA,TRBJ1-2,TRBV3-1/TRBV3-2,NA,TGTGCCAGCAGCCTCCGTCCTCGGGAAGATTTCTATGGCTACACCTTC,CASSLRPREDFYGYTF
NA,TRBJ2-1,TRBV7-3,TRBD1,TGTGCCAGCAGCCTGGGGACAGCCAATGAGCAGTTCTTC,CASSLGTANEQFF
NA,TRBJ1-5,TRBV6-6,NA,TGTGCCAGCAGTTATCCGGGTGATCAGCATTTT,CASSYPGDQHF
NA,TRBJ2-7,TRBV6-1,TRBD2,TGTGCCAGCAGTGAAGCGCCAGGGACTAGCGACGAGCAGTACTTC,CASSEAPGTSDEQYF
NA,TRBJ1-5,TRBV7-8,NA,TGTGCCGCGGAGGGCAGCCGTGACCAGCCCCAGCATTTT,CAAEGSRDQPQHF
NA,TRBJ2-3,TRBV3-1/TRBV3-2,TRBD2,TGTGCCAGCAGCCAGGGTGGAATAGCGGGATGGGCAGATACGCAGTATTTT,CASSQGGIAGWADTQYF
NA,TRBJ1-1,TRBV4-3,TRBD1,TGCGCCAGCAGCCAACATGGTGGGGTGGGACAGTCCACTGAAGCTTTCTTT,CASSQHGGVGQSTEAFF
NA,TRBJ2-3,TRBV10-2,TRBD2,TGCGCCAGCAGCCCCAAGGGGACTAGACTCACAGATACGCAGTATTTT,CASSPKGTRLTDTQYF
NA,TRBJ2-7,TRBV3-1/TRBV3-2,TRBD2,TGTGCCAGCAGCCAAGATGGGCCGGCACTAGCGGCCAGCTCCTACGAGCAGTACTTC,CASSQDGPALAASSYEQYF
NA,TRBJ2-1,TRBV6-5,TRBD2,TGTGCCAGCAGCGGGACTAGCGGGAGTGGTGAGCAGTTCTTC,CASSGTSGSGEQFF
few,TRBJ2-1,TRBV9,TRBD2,TGTGCCAGCAGCGTAGTAGCGGGAGATTTAATCTTC,CASSVVAGDLIF
NA,TRBJ2-1,TRBV18,NA,TGTGCCAGCTCACCAGGGCAGGGTTACAATGAGCAGTTCTTC,CASSPGQGYNEQFF
once,TRBJ1-6,TRBV4-3,TRBD1,TGCGCCAGCAGCCAGGTTATTGGGACAGGCGCTTCACCCCTCCACTTT,CASSQVIGTGASPLHF
once,TRBJ1-5,TRBV30,NA,TGTGCCTGGAGTGCCGCGAGGGATGCCTATCAGCCCCAGCATTTT,CAWSAARDAYQPQHF
NA,TRBJ2-4,TRBV21-1,NA,TGTGCCAGCAGCAACCAAGAACGGGACATTCAGTACTTC,CASSNQERDIQYF
NA,TRBJ2-1,TRBV5-5,TRBD2,TGTGCCAGCAGCGGAGCTAGCGGGAGGGGCAATGAGCAGTTCTTC,CASSGASGRGNEQFF
NA,TRBJ2-7,TRBV7-9,TRBD1,TGTGCCAGCAGCGCATACCGGGACAGGGCCTACGAGCAGTACTTC,CASSAYRDRAYEQYF
NA,TRBJ2-5,TRBV14,TRBD1,TGTGCCAGCAGCCAAGTACCACAGGGGAGAGAGACCCAGTACTTC,CASSQVPQGRETQYF
NA,TRBJ2-3,TRBV6-4,NA,TGTGCCAGCAGTGTATCGGGAGAAGGCACAGATACGCAGTATTTT,CASSVSGEGTDTQYF
NA,TRBJ1-6,TRBV28,TRBD1,TGTGCCAGCAGCGCTGGGGACAGGGGGAATTCACCCCTCCACTTT,CASSAGDRGNSPLHF
NA,TRBJ1-5,TRBV18,TRBD1,TGTGCCAGCTCACCAGAGATCGGGACAGGGGGGTTTCAGCCCCAGCATTTT,CASSPEIGTGGFQPQHF
NA,TRBJ2-5,TRBV7-9,NA,TGTGCCAGCAGCCCCACGAGGCCCGGAGAGACCCAGTACTTC,CASSPTRPGETQYF
NA,TRBJ2-7,TRBV5-1,TRBD2,TGCGCCAGCAGCTTGTGGCCGGGAGGGGGGTACGAGCAGTACTTC,CASSLWPGGGYEQYF